What follows are 24 T cell receptor beta chains derived from one specimen sequenced in a study of beta chain features in type 1 diabetes. Broader study findings: All four CD4+ subsets from Type 1 diabetes patients carried moderately but significantly shorter TCRB CDR3s.

The sequenced template was cDNA made from the entire isolated RNA. Measured with immunoSEQ multiplex PCR; TCRdb has only the in-frame clones, and not every one. The sample contains 500,000 to 650,000 clones, 12% of which appear only once. Their antigen targets remain unknown. Sequenced sample: naive CD4+ T cells from blood. The origin of the receptors is a man in his thirties or forties with type 1 diabetes.

The chain combines TRBV30 with TRBJ1-4; possibly TRBD1 for D (5 bases). The CDR3 is 12 residues long. The germline CDR1 and CDR2 sequences are GTSNPN and SVGIG (reference sequence). Trimming removed 4 bases from V and 16 bases from J, with 19 bases in between. For the CDR3, the DNA is TGTGCCTGGAAGAGGGGACCGGGACGGGAGTTTTTT. As protein: CAWKRGPGREFF.

In its sample, this clone was seen once. The CDR3 loop reads CASSRGFNSPLHF. The DNA for the CDR3 is TGTGCCAGTTCGCGAGGCTTTAATTCACCCCTCCACTTT. The genes are TRBV19 and TRBJ1-6; D is unresolved. The CDR3 loop spans 13 amino acids. V was pared by 8 bases and J by 6 bases, with 11 bases between. Per germline, CDR1 LNHDA and CDR2 SQIVND (reference sequence).

A note on this clone: The same CDR3 also results from other DNA sequences found in this sample. The chain employs TRBV28 and TRBJ1-2, with TRBD1 as a possible D gene (6 bases). The CDR3 runs 14 residues. The ends were cut back, 2 bases at V and 5 bases at J, with 12 bases in the middle. Germline CDR1 is MDHEN and CDR2 is SYDVKM. CDR3 in DNA: TGTGCCAGCAGTTTAGGGCAGGGGCCTTATGGCTACACCTTC. The encoded protein is CASSLGQGPYGYTF.

This chain joins TRBV6-1 and TRBJ2-3; TRBD2 matches 11 bases. The CDR3 spans 15 residues. The V segment lost 6 bases and the J segment 0 bases; nucleotides outside the gene matches: 2. In germline, CDR1 is MNHNS, CDR2 SASEGT. CDR3 nucleotide sequence: TGTGCCAGCAGAAGGACTAGCGGGAGCACAGATACGCAGTATTTT. Translation gives CASRRTSGSTDTQYF.

This clone was detected a few times. The chain carries TRBV7-2 and TRBJ2-1; the D call may be TRBD1 or TRBD2 (5 bases each). The CDR3 is 12 amino acids. Germline CDR1 and CDR2: SGHTA and FQGNSA. Trimming pared 5 bases from V and 10 bases from J, leaving 12 bases between. DNA of the CDR3: TGTGCCAGCAGCCCCCCGGGGCCCGAGCAGTTCTTC. It specifies CASSPPGPEQFF.

This clone was counted only a few times. This chain links TRBV2 with TRBJ2-6; TRBD1 agrees at 12 bases. Germline V CDR1 and CDR2: SNHLY, FYNNEI. The CDR3 contains 17 residues. Losses at the gene ends were 6 bases for V and 2 bases for J; bases not matched to a gene: 5. CDR3 sequence reads: CASSPGQGAPGANVLTF. The CDR3 nucleotides are TGTGCCAGCAGCCCGGGACAGGGGGCGCCTGGGGCCAACGTCCTGACTTTC.

The chain uses TRBV4-2 and TRBJ1-5; D ambiguous. Deletions cut 3 bases from V and 2 bases from J, with 8 bases between. CDR1 and CDR2 (germline): LGHNA, YNFKEQ. The CDR3 loop spans 14 amino acids. The CDR3 protein is CASSQDGRNQPQHF. The CDR3 DNA sequence: TGTGCCAGCAGCCAGGACGGTCGCAATCAGCCCCAGCATTTT.

This clone was seen a few times. The chain has TRBV19 and TRBJ1-5; D gene unclear. The length of the CDR3 is 13 residues. V was pared by 3 bases and J by 1 base, with 4 bases between. Germline-derived CDR1 and CDR2 are LNHDA and SQIVND (reference sequence). CDR3 protein: CASSMKSNQPQHF. CDR3 DNA: TGTGCCAGTAGTATGAAGAGCAATCAGCCCCAGCATTTT.

In the case of this clone: The sample has other DNA sequences that encode this CDR3 too. The V gene is TRBV30, the J gene TRBJ2-5; no firm D call. V was shortened by 1 base and J by 3 bases, with 3 bases between the two germline ends. Germline V gene sequence: CDR1 GTSNPN, CDR2 SVGIG (reference sequence). CDR3 length: 11 residues. In DNA form, the CDR3 reads TGTGCCTGGAGTGCCGAAGAGACCCAGTACTTC. Translating gives CAWSAEETQYF.

The rearrangement uses TRBV7-2 and TRBJ2-7; the D gene is possibly TRBD1 (6 bases). The V gene lost 5 bases and the J gene lost 9 bases, with 14 bases spanning the gap. Germline-derived CDR1 and CDR2 are SGHTA and FQGNSA. This CDR3 region has 12 residues. The CDR3 loop reads CASSTVQGGQYF. CDR3 coding DNA: TGTGCCAGCAGCACGGTACAGGGTGGGCAGTACTTC.

In this sample, this clone turned up a few times. Other DNA sequences in this sample translate to the same CDR3. The chain links TRBV5-1 to TRBJ2-5; maybe TRBD1 (5 bases). The germline gives CDR1 SGHRS, CDR2 YFSETQ. The CDR3 runs to 14 residues. V shed 0 bases and J shed 0 bases, with 6 bases lying between them. The CDR3 loop is CASSLGQYQETQYF. CDR3 in DNA: TGCGCCAGCAGCTTGGGACAGTACCAAGAGACCCAGTACTTC.

The rearrangement joins TRBV6-6 to TRBJ2-7; tentatively, D is TRBD2 (5 bases). This CDR3 comprises 13 residues. From germline, CDR1 is MNHNY and CDR2 SVGAGI (reference sequence). V was trimmed by 6 bases and J by 3 bases, leaving 12 bases between them. The CDR3 is CASRSGLDYEQYF. CDR3 nucleotide sequence: TGTGCCAGCAGGTCTGGACTGGACTACGAGCAGTACTTC.

There are a few counts of this clone. In DNA form, the CDR3 reads TGTGCCAGCAGCTCTCACAGGGGGCAGGGCACAGATACGCAGTATTTT. Translated, it gives CASSSHRGQGTDTQYF. The chain combines TRBV7-9 with TRBJ2-3, with 9 bases that match TRBD1. CDR1 is SEHNR, CDR2 FQNEAQ, per germline (reference sequence). V shed 4 bases and J 1 base; nucleotides not matched to a gene: 6. The CDR3 totals 16 residues.

This clone appeared a few times. The rearrangement links TRBV4-3 to TRBJ2-4, with D possibly being TRBD1 or TRBD2 (6 bases each). The CDR3 spans 17 residues. CDR1 and CDR2 from the germline V gene are LGHNA and YSLEER. Trimming took 0 bases from V and 7 from J, leaving 19 bases between them. CDR3 coding DNA: TGCGCCAGCAGCCAAGACCTAGGCCCGGGGGCGAGGAACATTCAGTACTTC. It codes for CASSQDLGPGARNIQYF.

The chain links TRBV7-2 to TRBJ2-7; perhaps TRBD2 as D (6 bases). Germline loops: CDR1 SGHTA, CDR2 FQGNSA. The CDR3 has 12 residues. The V and J ends lost 1 base and 7 bases respectively, with 8 bases between them. CDR3 amino acids: CASSLVGREQYF. CDR3 nucleotide sequence: TGTGCCAGCAGCTTAGTTGGGAGGGAGCAGTACTTC. The full variable domain, completed using reference TRBV7-2 and TRBJ2-7, is GAGVSQSPSNKVTEKGKDVELRCDPISGHTALYWYRQSLGQGLEFLIYFQGNSAPDKSGLPSDRFSAERTGGSVSTLTIQRTQQEDSAVYLCASSLVGREQYFGPGTRLTVT.

This clone came up a few times. The V gene is TRBV5-1, the J gene TRBJ2-7; tentative D call: TRBD2 (5 bases). V was trimmed by 1 base and J by 4 bases, leaving 9 bases between them. Germline V gives CDR1 SGHRS, CDR2 YFSETQ. The CDR3 is made up of 13 amino acids. The CDR3, as DNA: TGCGCCAGCAGCTTGCGGGAAACTTACGAGCAGTACTTC. Its protein product is CASSLRETYEQYF. The full variable domain, in which reference TRBV5-1 and TRBJ2-7 provide the parts outside the CDR3, is KAGVTQTPRYLIKTRGQQVTLSCSPISGHRSVSWYQQTPGQGLQFLFEYFSETQRNKGNFPGRFSGRQFSNSRSEMNVSTLELGDSALYLCASSLRETYEQYFGPGTRLTVT.

This clone has only a few counts. The genes are TRBV6-5 and TRBJ2-3; no clear D gene. Trimming removed 7 bases at V and 2 bases at J, with 16 bases between. Germline-derived CDR1 and CDR2 are MNHEY and SVGAGI. CDR3 length: 15 amino acids. For the CDR3, the DNA is TGTGCCAGCACCCTGCGCGGCACTTCCACAGATACGCAGTATTTT. The encoded protein is CASTLRGTSTDTQYF.

The chain recombines TRBV29-1 with TRBJ2-7; 9 nucleotides agree with TRBD2. Germline CDR1 is SQVTM and CDR2 is ANQGSEA. CDR3 length: 15 residues. V shed 6 bases, J shed 2 bases, and the junction held 11 bases outside the gene matches. The CDR3 coding sequence is TGCAGCGTGGAGAATAGCGGGGGACCAACCTACGAGCAGTACTTC. This sequence encodes CSVENSGGPTYEQYF.

For this clone: Other DNA sequences in the same sample also yield this CDR3. The CDR3 bases are TGTGCCAGCAGCTTAACTGGTCTCTCTGGAAACACCATATATTTT. Its protein product is CASSLTGLSGNTIYF. V is TRBV7-3 and J is TRBJ1-3; D is undetermined. V gave up 0 bases and J gave up 0 bases, with 6 bases separating them. The CDR3 is 15 amino acids. Germline CDR1 reads SGHTA; CDR2 reads FQGTGA. The complete variable domain, with remaining parts taken from reference TRBV7-3 and TRBJ1-3, reads GAGVSQTPSNKVTEKGKYVELRCDPISGHTALYWYRQSLGQGPEFLIYFQGTGAADDSGLPNDRFFAVRPEGSVSTLKIQRTERGDSAVYLCASSLTGLSGNTIYFGEGSWLTVV.

This clone occurred a few times. This chain joins TRBV19 and TRBJ2-7; the match to TRBD1 covers 7 bases. The CDR3 length is 15 residues. J gave up 6 bases and V 1 base, and 9 bases lay outside the gene matches. CDR1 LNHDA and CDR2 SQIVND come from the germline V gene (reference sequence). The DNA for the CDR3 is TGTGCCAGTAGTATAGGGGGACAGCACCTCAGCGAGCAGTACTTC. It encodes CASSIGGQHLSEQYF.

This clone was seen more than once but under ten times. The rearrangement joins TRBV7-2 to TRBJ1-2; D not certain. Germline CDR1 and CDR2: SGHTA and FQGNSA. The CDR3 consists of 14 residues. Trimming took 2 bases from V and 4 from J, leaving 11 bases between them. CDR3 in DNA: TGTGCCAGCAGCTTATACAGTCTGGGCTATGGCTACACCTTC. It translates to CASSLYSLGYGYTF.

The chain joins TRBV18 to TRBJ2-7; D is unresolved. The CDR3 totals 16 residues. Deletions cut 3 bases from V and 0 bases from J, with 15 bases between. From germline, CDR1 is KGHSH and CDR2 LQKENI. CDR3 sequence reads: CASSPSGTTPSYEQYF. The CDR3 DNA sequence: TGTGCCAGCTCACCGTCAGGAACCACCCCCTCCTACGAGCAGTACTTC.

J is TRBJ2-5 and V is TRBV5-1, with 7 bases fitting TRBD1. The CDR3 totals 16 residues. Germline CDR1 SGHRS, CDR2 YFSETQ. The V and J ends lost 0 bases and 1 base, in that order; junction bases with no gene match: 6. CDR3 loop: CASSLVGQPTQETQYF. CDR3 sequence (DNA): TGCGCCAGCAGCTTGGTGGGACAGCCGACCCAAGAGACCCAGTACTTC.

In its sample, this clone was seen a few times. The sample has other DNA sequences that encode this CDR3 too. V gene TRBV5-4 combines with J gene TRBJ1-1; the match to TRBD1 covers 7 bases. Germline CDR1 is SGHNT and CDR2 is YYREEE (reference sequence). J was trimmed by 0 bases and V by 5 bases; bases with no gene match: 7. CDR3 length: 15 residues. This CDR3 reads CASSLPGQMNTEAFF. For the CDR3, the DNA is TGTGCCAGCAGTTTGCCGGGACAGATGAACACTGAAGCTTTCTTT.